This T cell receptor beta chain was identified in a study of cytomegalovirus exposure and HLA in healthy donors. General observations from the study: Analyses of presence and absence presupposed an approximately uniform sequencing depth across donors. Productive status was seen about 90% or about 30% of the time for most TCR beta V segments in an earlier analysis. HLA restriction was apparent for most CMV-associated TCR beta chains in a later analysis.

The PCR used 60 Vbeta and 13 Jbeta primers. The protocol was immunoSEQ multiplex PCR, while the TCRdb copy is restricted to in-frame clones and leaves out a portion. The sample contains tens of thousands of clones, about 80% of which appear only once. As for this clone: Its antigen is as yet unknown.

The CDR3 runs 15 residues. Trimming left V 0 bases short and J 1 base short, with 10 bases between. CDR1 SGHTS and CDR2 YDEGEE come from the germline V gene. The rearrangement links TRBV5-8 to TRBJ1-1; D may be TRBD1 (6 bases). The origin of this receptor is a male donor in good health and CMV-seronegative. Sequencing used PBMCs. CDR3 amino acids: CASSLGMGQNTEAFF. CDR3 bases: TGTGCCAGCAGCTTGGGTATGGGACAGAACACTGAAGCTTTCTTT.